These 23 T cell receptor beta chains share one sample of origin, sequenced in a study of human T cells and chemical hapten exposure. One entry per CDR3 protein results from TCRdb running MiXCR on the RACE reads. The sample lists 80,000 to 100,000 distinct CDR3 sequences; 12% were seen once. Described time point: patch test 1, 2 weeks after DPC sensitization. Treatment described: therapeutic diphenylcyclopropenone sensitization with weekly scalp DPC. This material consisted of whole blood, taken in connection with sensitization to the hapten diphenylcyclopropenone (DPC). The receptors shown here come from a woman between 35 and 50 years old with alopecia areata. Some clones in this sample may be carry-over from other donors' samples.

This clonotype was seen many times. V usage is TRBV29-1 and J usage is TRBJ2-2; no reliable D call. V lost 3 bases and J lost 3, with 8 bases in between. The CDR3 spans 13 residues. Germline V CDR1 and CDR2: SQVTM, ANQGSEA. In DNA, the CDR3 is TGCAGCGTTGATGTCGGATACACCGGGGAGCTGTTTTTT. Translated: CSVDVGYTGELFF.

This chain links TRBV27 with TRBJ2-7; 12 nucleotides match TRBD2. The CDR3 loop spans 15 amino acids. Trimming removed 6 bases from V and 1 base from J; junction bases left unmatched: 4. Germline V CDR1 and CDR2: MNHEY, SMNVEV (reference sequence). The CDR3 DNA reads TGTGCCAGCAGCCTAGCGGGAGGGTTATCCTACGAGCAGTACTTC. Translation: CASSLAGGLSYEQYF.

This clonotype has more than one count but fewer than ten. The chain employs TRBV20-1 and TRBJ2-4; possible D gene TRBD1, 5 bases. Germline values: CDR1 DFQATT, CDR2 SNEGSKA (reference sequence). The V end was cut by 3 bases, the J end by 15 bases, with 15 bases between. There are 11 residues in the CDR3. The CDR3 is CSARDTSRPYF. In DNA, the CDR3 is TGCAGTGCTAGGGACACTTCCCGTCCGTACTTC.

This clonotype has at least ten counts. This sequence joins TRBV29-1 and TRBJ2-7; D not certain. Looked up from germline, CDR1 is SQVTM and CDR2 is ANQGSEA. CDR3 length: 13 amino acids. V lost 3 bases, J lost 0 bases, and 9 bases lay in between. CDR3 in amino acids: CSVERGNSYEQYF. In DNA, the CDR3 is TGCAGCGTTGAGCGCGGAAACTCCTACGAGCAGTACTTC.

The chain recombines TRBV2 with TRBJ2-4, with unresolved D. V gave up 8 bases and J gave up 0 bases, with 8 bases separating them. The CDR3 runs to 13 residues. CDR1 and CDR2 (germline): SNHLY, FYNNEI. CDR3 residues: CASVNLAKNIQYF. The DNA of the CDR3 is TGTGCCAGCGTGAACCTAGCCAAAAACATTCAGTACTTC.

The chain employs TRBV14 and TRBJ2-3, with D tentatively TRBD1 (5 bases). V was shortened by 5 bases and J by 1 base, with 10 bases between the two germline ends. The germline CDR1 and CDR2 sequences are SGHDN and FVKESK. The CDR3 is 14 amino acids. The DNA for the CDR3 is TGTGCCAGCAGCATCCAGACAGGCACAGATACGCAGTATTTT. This translates into CASSIQTGTDTQYF.

The chain carries TRBV28 and TRBJ2-3, with 9 positions matching TRBD2. Trimming cost V 1 base and J 9 bases; bases outside gene matches: 8. Germline CDR1 MDHEN, CDR2 SYDVKM. The CDR3 runs 15 residues. The CDR3 is CASSLSASGTTTQYF. The CDR3 bases are TGTGCCAGCAGTTTATCGGCTAGCGGGACCACCACGCAGTATTTT.

A few counts support this clonotype. The chain recombines TRBV3-1 with TRBJ1-5; D is uncertain. The CDR3 loop spans 13 amino acids. The germline CDR1 and CDR2 sequences are LGHDT and YNNKEL (reference sequence). Trimming stripped 1 base from V and 10 bases from J, with 11 bases between. CDR3 region: CASSQGGSLPQHF. The CDR3 DNA is TGTGCCAGCAGCCAAGGGGGTTCCCTACCCCAGCATTTT. The full variable domain, with the rest looked up from reference TRBV3-1 and TRBJ1-5, is DTAVSQTPKYLVTQMGNDKSIKCEQNLGHDTMYWYKQDSKKFLKIMFSYNNKELIINETVPNRFSPKSPDKAHLNLHINSLELGDSAVYFCASSQGGSLPQHFGDGTRLSIL.

This clonotype has a count of ten or more. The chain carries TRBV12-3 or TRBV12-4 and TRBJ2-1; 13 bases map to TRBD2. The CDR3 consists of 15 residues. The V and J ends lost 6 bases and 8 bases, in that order; junction bases with no gene match: 7. As DNA, the CDR3 is TGTGCCAGCAGCTCAACTAGCGGGAGGGTGTATGAGCAGTTCTTC. Its translation is CASSSTSGRVYEQFF.

The gene calls are TRBV4-1 and TRBJ2-2; the match to TRBD2 covers 10 bases. J lost 1 base, V lost 3 bases, and 5 bases had no gene match. CDR1 is MGHRA, CDR2 YSYEKL, per germline. CDR3 length equals 17 residues. The CDR3 bases are TGCGCCAGCAGCCAGATAGCGGGAGGCCGGAACACCGGGGAGCTGTTTTTT. The encoded protein is CASSQIAGGRNTGELFF.

V is TRBV28 and J is TRBJ1-4; D not resolved. The CDR3 covers 13 residues. V was pared by 7 bases and J by 5 bases, with 11 bases between. Per germline, CDR1 MDHEN and CDR2 SYDVKM. CDR3 bases: TGTGCCAGCACCACGACCGACAATGAAAAACTGTTTTTT. Protein product: CASTTTDNEKLFF.

The table lists this clonotype with a few counts. This chain links TRBV20-1 with TRBJ1-1; no firm D call. Germline loops: CDR1 DFQATT, CDR2 SNEGSKA (reference sequence). The CDR3 spans 14 residues. V lost 5 bases to trimming and J lost 1 base, with 14 bases between them. CDR3 DNA: TGCAGTGCTCCATTGGGGTTATGGAACACTGAAGCTTTCTTT. Protein product: CSAPLGLWNTEAFF.

This clonotype was seen repeatedly, ten times or more. The chain joins TRBV5-1 to TRBJ2-1; TRBD2 is a possible D gene (6 bases). The CDR3 is 15 residues long. Deletions cut 0 bases from V and 0 bases from J, with 7 bases between. Germline assignment: CDR1 SGHRS and CDR2 YFSETQ. The CDR3 DNA reads TGCGCCAGCAGCTTGGACGGGAGCTCCTACAATGAGCAGTTCTTC. This translates into CASSLDGSSYNEQFF.

The gene calls are TRBV27 and TRBJ1-5; D is unclear. The CDR3 loop spans 12 amino acids. The V gene's germline CDR1 is MNHEY and CDR2 SMNVEV (reference sequence). The V end lost 7 bases, the J end lost 4 bases, and 8 bases lay between the germline ends. This CDR3 is CASKRPNQPQHF. The CDR3 coding sequence is TGTGCCAGCAAAAGACCTAATCAGCCCCAGCATTTT.

The chain employs TRBV7-3 and TRBJ2-6; tentative D call: TRBD1 (5 bases). V lost 5 bases, J lost 1 base, and 18 bases lay in between. CDR3 length: 18 amino acids. From germline, CDR1 is SGHTA and CDR2 FQGTGA. The CDR3 DNA is TGTGCCAGCAGCCAAGGGGTGGCGGCCGGTTCTGGGGCCAACGTCCTGACTTTC. Residues: CASSQGVAAGSGANVLTF.

This clonotype was seen more than once but under ten times. CDR3: CASSSPWTSGRANYEQYF. The DNA for the CDR3 is TGTGCCAGCAGTTCACCGTGGACTAGCGGGAGGGCCAACTACGAGCAGTACTTC. The rearrangement uses TRBV7-9 and TRBJ2-7; 15 nucleotides line up with TRBD2. The CDR3 runs 18 residues. The V gene's germline CDR1 is SEHNR and CDR2 FQNEAQ (reference sequence). V lost 6 bases and J lost 3; bases outside the gene matches: 12.

This clonotype has a single count. This chain links TRBV7-6 with TRBJ2-1; possibly TRBD1 or TRBD2 for D (5 bases each). This CDR3 has 17 amino acids. Looked up from germline, CDR1 is SGHVS and CDR2 is FNYEAQ. Deletions cut 0 bases from V and 4 bases from J, with 16 bases between. CDR3 DNA: TGTGCCAGCAGCTTAGCCGGTTCCGGGACGGGTTACAATGAGCAGTTCTTC. Translation: CASSLAGSGTGYNEQFF.

This chain connects TRBV4-3 to TRBJ2-7, with D perhaps TRBD1 (7 bases). The V gene's germline CDR1 is LGHNA and CDR2 YSLEER. The CDR3 length is 15 residues. Trimming took off 3 bases at V and 4 bases at J, with 16 bases between the two ends. The CDR3 sequence is CASSQTWTGGYEQYF. The CDR3 DNA sequence: TGCGCCAGCAGCCAGACCTGGACAGGAGGGTACGAGCAGTACTTC.

The chain carries TRBV7-8 and TRBJ2-3, with 13 bases that match TRBD2. The CDR3 length is 19 residues. Germline trimming cut 5 bases from V and 4 bases from J; bases unmatched to any gene: 15. Per the germline V gene, CDR1 is SGHVS and CDR2 is FQNEAQ. The chain's CDR3 is CASSQRGTSGVLWADTQYF. The CDR3 coding sequence is TGTGCCAGCAGCCAGCGGGGGACTAGCGGGGTACTGTGGGCAGATACGCAGTATTTT.

The J gene is TRBJ1-5, the V gene TRBV7-2; 7 bases are shared with TRBD1. The germline gives CDR1 SGHTA, CDR2 FQGNSA. The CDR3 is 16 amino acids. Trimming at V came to 4 bases and at J to 4 bases, leaving 10 bases not matched to a gene. CDR3 sequence reads: CASSSQTGTVNQPQHF. As DNA, the CDR3 is TGTGCCAGCAGCTCCCAAACTGGGACAGTGAATCAGCCCCAGCATTTT.

The CDR3 DNA follows: TGTGCCAGCAGCTTCACGGTGGGAGAGCAGGTTGAGCAGTTCTTC. It yields the protein CASSFTVGEQVEQFF. The rearrangement uses TRBV7-3 and TRBJ2-1, with D possibly TRBD2 on 5 matching bases. Trimming cost V 3 bases and J 9 bases, with 18 bases left between them. Germline loops: CDR1 SGHTA, CDR2 FQGTGA. CDR3 length: 15 residues.

This clonotype was seen only a few times. The chain couples TRBV28 to TRBJ2-3; unclear D gene. CDR1 and CDR2 from the germline V gene are MDHEN and SYDVKM. V was cut by 8 bases and J by 5 bases, with 8 bases left in between. The CDR3 is 11 amino acids. The CDR3 loop reads CASSRLDTQYF. Here the CDR3 DNA reads TGTGCCAGCTCAAGGTTAGATACGCAGTATTTT.

The V and J genes are TRBV5-1 and TRBJ2-5, with D uncertain. Germline V CDR1 and CDR2: SGHRS, YFSETQ. With 4 bases removed from V and 2 bases from J, the gap between germline ends came to 12 bases. This CDR3 has 14 residues. The CDR3 loop is CASSPGMRQETQYF. CDR3 sequence (DNA): TGCGCCAGCAGCCCGGGTATGCGGCAAGAGACCCAGTACTTC.